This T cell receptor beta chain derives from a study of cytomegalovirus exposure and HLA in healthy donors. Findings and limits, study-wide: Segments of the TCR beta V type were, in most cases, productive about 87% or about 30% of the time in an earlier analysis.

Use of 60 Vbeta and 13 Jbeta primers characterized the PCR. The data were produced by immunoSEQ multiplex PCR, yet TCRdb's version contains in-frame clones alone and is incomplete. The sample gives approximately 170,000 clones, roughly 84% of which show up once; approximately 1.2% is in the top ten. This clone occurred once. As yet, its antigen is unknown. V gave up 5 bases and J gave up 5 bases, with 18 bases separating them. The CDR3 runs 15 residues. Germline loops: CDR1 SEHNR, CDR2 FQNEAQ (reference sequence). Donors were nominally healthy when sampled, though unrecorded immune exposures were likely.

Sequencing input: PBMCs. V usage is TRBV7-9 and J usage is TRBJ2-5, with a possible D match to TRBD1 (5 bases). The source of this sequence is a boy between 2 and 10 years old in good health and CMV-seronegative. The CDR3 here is CASSTLTAPRETQYF. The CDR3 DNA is TGTGCCAGCAGCACTTTGACAGCTCCACGGGAGACCCAGTACTTC.